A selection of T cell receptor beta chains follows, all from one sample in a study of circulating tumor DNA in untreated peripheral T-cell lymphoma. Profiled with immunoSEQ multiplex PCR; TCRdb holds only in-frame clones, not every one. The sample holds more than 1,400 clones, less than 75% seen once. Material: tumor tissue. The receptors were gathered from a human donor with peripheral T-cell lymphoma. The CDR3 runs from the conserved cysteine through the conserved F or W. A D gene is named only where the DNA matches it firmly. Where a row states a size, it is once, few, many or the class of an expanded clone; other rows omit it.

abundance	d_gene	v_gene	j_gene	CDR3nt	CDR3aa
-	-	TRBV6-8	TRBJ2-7	TGTGCCATCAGGGCAGGGCCGGACTACGAGCAGTACTTC	CAIRAGPDYEQYF
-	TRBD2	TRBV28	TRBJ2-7	TGTGCCAGCAGCCCCGGACTAGCGCACGAGCAGTACTTC	CASSPGLAHEQYF
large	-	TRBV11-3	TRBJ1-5	TGTGCCAGCAGCTTATCTCCTGGGTTCAATCAGCCCCAGCATTTT	CASSLSPGFNQPQHF
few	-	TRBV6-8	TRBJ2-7	TGTGCCAGCGGGGACACCGCCTACGAGCAGTACTTC	CASGDTAYEQYF
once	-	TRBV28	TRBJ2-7	TGTGCCAGCAGTTTAGGAGGGTACGAGCAGTACTTC	CASSLGGYEQYF
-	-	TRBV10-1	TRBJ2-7	TGCGCCATCAGTCGTGGATTGTCGGGGGACGAGCAGTACTTC	CAISRGLSGDEQYF
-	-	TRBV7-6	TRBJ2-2	TGTGCCAGCAGCTTGGGACGAAGTACCGGGGAGCTGTTTTTT	CASSLGRSTGELFF
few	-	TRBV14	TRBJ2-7	TGTGCCAGCAGCCAAGATAGGTACGAGCAGTACTTC	CASSQDRYEQYF
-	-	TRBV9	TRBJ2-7	TGTGCCAGCCGTCGGTCCAGGGTCTTTTCCTACGAGCAGTACTTC	CASRRSRVFSYEQYF
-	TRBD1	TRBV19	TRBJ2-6	TGTGCCAGTAGTATTAGGACAGGGGGCAATGGGGCCAACGTCCTGACTTTC	CASSIRTGGNGANVLTF
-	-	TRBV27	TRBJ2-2	TGTGCCAGCAGTTACCGGACGGAATACACCGGGGAGCTGTTTTTT	CASSYRTEYTGELFF
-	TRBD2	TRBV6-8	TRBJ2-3	TGTGCCATCAGCAACTCTAGCGGGGGGGCCTGGCGGACAGATACGCAGTATTTT	CAISNSSGGAWRTDTQYF
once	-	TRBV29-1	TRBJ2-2	TGCAGCGTTGACCGAGGACAGACGAACACCGGGGAGCTGTTTTTT	CSVDRGQTNTGELFF
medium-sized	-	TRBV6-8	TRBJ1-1	TGTGCCAGCAGGAAACCGGGGGGCACTGAAGCTTTCTTT	CASRKPGGTEAFF
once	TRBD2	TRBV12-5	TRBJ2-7	TGTGCCACTAGTCCCTTGGGGGGGAACGAGCAGTACTTC	CATSPLGGNEQYF
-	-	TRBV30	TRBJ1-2	TGTGCCTGGAGTGACGAGGTGAGCTATGGCTACACCTTC	CAWSDEVSYGYTF
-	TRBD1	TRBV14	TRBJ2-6	TGTGCCAGCAGCCAACATGGGACAGGGAAGATCTCTGGGGCCAACGTCCTGACTTTC	CASSQHGTGKISGANVLTF
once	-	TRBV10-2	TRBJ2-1	TGCGCCAGCCAAGTTGATTACAATGAGCAGTTCTTC	CASQVDYNEQFF
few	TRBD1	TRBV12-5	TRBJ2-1	TGTGCCAGCCGGAACAGGGGTTATAATGAGCAGTTCTTC	CASRNRGYNEQFF
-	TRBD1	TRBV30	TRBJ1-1	TGTGCCTGGAGTGTGGGGACAGGCCCCATGAACACTGAAGCTTTCTTT	CAWSVGTGPMNTEAFF
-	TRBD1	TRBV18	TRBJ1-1	TGTGCCAGCTCACCAGGGACAGGGGGCATGAACACTGAAGCTTTCTTT	CASSPGTGGMNTEAFF
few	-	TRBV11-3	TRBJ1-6	TGTGCCAGCAGCTTAACTGGGATCCCGGCTGGTTCACCCCTCCACTTT	CASSLTGIPAGSPLHF
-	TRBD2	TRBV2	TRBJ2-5	TGTGCCAGCAGCGTTAGCGGGAGTAAAGAGACCCAGTACTTC	CASSVSGSKETQYF
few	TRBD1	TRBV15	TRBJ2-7	TGTGCCACCAGCCCACGAGTAGGAGACAGGGGTCACGAGCAGTACTTC	CATSPRVGDRGHEQYF
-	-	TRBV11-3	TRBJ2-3	TGTGCCAGCAGCCAGCTAGCGCGGAACACAGATACGCAGTATTTT	CASSQLARNTDTQYF
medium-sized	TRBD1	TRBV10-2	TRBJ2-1	TGCGCCAGCAGTGCCGGGACAGGGGTCTACAATGAGCAGTTCTTC	CASSAGTGVYNEQFF
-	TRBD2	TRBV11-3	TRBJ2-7	TGTGCCAGCACCAGGACTAGCGGTAGCCCTAGCGACGAGCAGTACTTC	CASTRTSGSPSDEQYF